This T cell receptor beta chain stems from a study of control samples from healthy donors and cancer patients. CDR1 and CDR2 (germline): LNHDA, SQIVND (reference sequence). The trim removed 9 bases at V and 2 bases at J, leaving 12 bases unmatched. This CDR3 has 16 amino acids. The assay was immunoSEQ multiplex PCR, and TCRdb's table has in-frame clones only and misses some. The sample records about 82,000 clones, around 87% being singletons. The genes are TRBV19 and TRBJ1-2; 10 bases match TRBD1. The sequenced sample was blood. This receptor was obtained from a man aged 45-60 years in good health. The CDR3 DNA sequence: TGTGCCAGCAAACCCGACAGGGGGCTCATAAACTATGGCTACACCTTC. Encoded protein: CASKPDRGLINYGYTF.